This TCR beta chain was sequenced during a study of cytomegalovirus exposure and HLA in healthy donors. Study in general: Clustering assigned 81% of the approximately 400 genotyped donors to the Caucasian-associated ancestry cluster. Regarding the study as a whole: In a later analysis, most CMV-associated TCR beta chains appeared HLA-restricted. TCR beta chain V- and J-gene trimming was linked, in a later analysis, to a missense variant in DCLRE1C. It was assumed in the presence/absence analyses that sequencing depth was roughly uniform across donors.

In this sample, this clone turned up a few times. As yet, its antigen is unknown. At one end the junction does not follow the germline gene, possibly because of a read error. The study ran its PCR with 60 Vbeta and 13 Jbeta primers. This table comes from immunoSEQ multiplex PCR, and its TCRdb copy is limited to in-frame clones, with some not included. The data contain some 150,000 clones, about 9.2% of them seen just once; the ten biggest clones take up 6% to 7.5%. There are 16 residues in the CDR3. Germline lookup yields CDR1 SGHAT and CDR2 FQNNGV. Sequenced material: PBMCs. This chain connects TRBV11-2 to TRBJ2-5, with TRBD1 identical over 7 bases. The sequence came from a woman between 35 and 50 years old in good health and CMV-seropositive. The CDR3 protein is CASSPRGGFRQEAQYF. In DNA, the CDR3 is TGCGCCAGCAGCCCGAGAGGGGGCTTTAGGCAAGAGGCCCAGTACTTC.